Given below is one T cell receptor beta chain in context. This sample was included in a study of T-cell reconstitution after alpha-beta-depleted transplantation in children. The CDR3 is 15 amino acids. V was pared by 5 bases and J by 7 bases, with 18 bases between. In germline, CDR1 is LGHNA, CDR2 YNFKEQ. This sample's TCRbeta library carried unique molecular identifier barcodes. From the PCR reads, TCRdb called clonotypes with MiXCR, one entry per CDR3 protein. The data show some 840,000 distinct CDR3 sequences, about 16% seen once. The chain employs TRBV4-2 and TRBJ2-4; a possible D gene is TRBD2 (6 bases). This specimen was PBMCs, mostly from graft donor cells, taken 360 days after TCRalphabeta/CD19-depleted stem cell transplant. The receptor's source is a male patient between 10 and 17 years old who had a stem cell transplant for acute lymphoblastic leukemia, so the T cells may come from the graft donor. Here the CDR3 DNA reads TGTGCCAGCAGCGTGGGGGAGCGGGTGGGGAACATTCAGTACTTC. Residues: CASSVGERVGNIQYF.